What follows are 2 T cell receptor beta chains derived from one specimen sequenced in a study of cytomegalovirus exposure and HLA in healthy donors. In the PCR, 60 Vbeta and 13 Jbeta primers were used. Only in-frame clones appear in the TCRdb table, and some are missing; sequencing was by immunoSEQ multiplex PCR. This sample has roughly 140,000 clones, with around three quarters found just once. The sequencing sample was made of PBMCs. These receptors all come from a man in his forties in good health and CMV-seropositive.

V gene TRBV29-1 combines with J gene TRBJ2-7, with 10 bases lining up with TRBD1. V was pared by 0 bases and J by 8 bases, with 7 bases of the junction left unmatched. Germline V gene data show CDR1 as SQVTM and CDR2 as ANQGSEA. CDR3 length: 14 amino acids. The CDR3 loop is CSVEDGGTGAKQYF. DNA for the CDR3: TGCAGCGTTGAAGATGGCGGGACAGGGGCGAAGCAGTACTTC.

The J gene is TRBJ2-7, the V gene TRBV7-2, with 8 positions matching TRBD1. V trimming: 5 bases; J trimming: 6 bases; junction bases outside the gene matches: 6. There are 13 residues in the CDR3. The V gene's germline CDR1 is SGHTA and CDR2 FQGNSA. CDR3: CASSQDRVGEQYF. CDR3 coding DNA: TGTGCCAGCAGCCAGGACAGGGTTGGCGAGCAGTACTTC.